These T cell receptor beta chains were read from a single sample in a study of blood T cell repertoires in COVID-19. Only in-frame clones appear in the TCRdb table, and some are missing; sequencing was by immunoSEQ multiplex PCR. The profile shows 430,000 or so clones, 88% of them singletons. Source material: PBMCs or T cells enriched from blood (not recorded which). The source is a middle-aged woman who had recovered from COVID-19. Both conserved end residues are part of each CDR3. D genes are given only for firm matches. Rows give clone size only sometimes, using once, few, many, or a class for an expanded clone.

j_call: TRBJ2-7
v_call: TRBV15
d_call: TRBD2
cdr3_length: 14
clone_size: -
cdr3_aa: CATSRGGSSYEQYF
cdr3_nt: TGTGCCACCAGCAGGGGCGGGAGCTCCTACGAGCAGTACTTC

j_call: TRBJ2-3
v_call: TRBV11-2
d_call: -
cdr3_length: 18
clone_size: once
cdr3_aa: CASSPVTRRGISTDTQYF
cdr3_nt: TGTGCCAGCAGCCCAGTCACACGCAGGGGAATTAGCACAGATACGCAGTATTTT

j_call: TRBJ2-3
v_call: TRBV3-1/TRBV3-2
d_call: TRBD2
cdr3_length: 17
clone_size: -
cdr3_aa: CASTFSWPAGDTDTQYF
cdr3_nt: TGTGCCAGCACCTTTTCCTGGCCGGCGGGGGACACAGATACGCAGTATTTT

j_call: TRBJ2-7
v_call: TRBV6-2/TRBV6-3
d_call: TRBD2
cdr3_length: 15
clone_size: -
cdr3_aa: CASSYSRGAIDEQYF
cdr3_nt: TGTGCCAGCAGTTACTCGCGGGGGGCCATCGACGAGCAGTACTTC

j_call: TRBJ2-7
v_call: TRBV7-7
d_call: TRBD2
cdr3_length: 18
clone_size: -
cdr3_aa: CASSIRPQQRLACDEQYF
cdr3_nt: TGTGCTAGCAGCATACGCCCCCAGCAGCGACTAGCTTGCGACGAGCAGTACTTC

j_call: TRBJ1-1
v_call: TRBV11-3
d_call: -
cdr3_length: 15
clone_size: -
cdr3_aa: CASSFSDRSNTEAFF
cdr3_nt: TGTGCCAGCAGCTTTTCGGACAGATCCAACACTGAAGCTTTCTTT

j_call: TRBJ2-1
v_call: TRBV4-2
d_call: TRBD2
cdr3_length: 16
clone_size: -
cdr3_aa: CASSQGLFGAGGEQFF
cdr3_nt: TGTGCCAGCAGCCAAGGCCTTTTTGGAGCGGGAGGTGAGCAGTTCTTC

j_call: TRBJ2-1
v_call: TRBV9
d_call: TRBD1
cdr3_length: 16
clone_size: few
cdr3_aa: CASSGTQGAPYNEQFF
cdr3_nt: TGTGCCAGCAGCGGGACACAGGGGGCCCCATACAATGAGCAGTTCTTC

j_call: TRBJ2-1
v_call: TRBV19
d_call: TRBD2
cdr3_length: 16
clone_size: -
cdr3_aa: CASRDRGRAFYNEQFF
cdr3_nt: TGTGCCAGTAGGGATAGAGGGAGGGCCTTTTACAATGAGCAGTTCTTC

j_call: TRBJ2-7
v_call: TRBV6-5
d_call: -
cdr3_length: 15
clone_size: -
cdr3_aa: CATYTVGSSFYEQYF
cdr3_nt: TGTGCCACTTATACGGTCGGGTCATCTTTCTACGAGCAGTACTTC

j_call: TRBJ2-7
v_call: TRBV30
d_call: -
cdr3_length: 11
clone_size: -
cdr3_aa: CAWPPAGRVYF
cdr3_nt: TGTGCCTGGCCCCCAGCGGGCAGGGTATACTTC

j_call: TRBJ2-2
v_call: TRBV6-5
d_call: -
cdr3_length: 16
clone_size: few
cdr3_aa: CASSLAVAQNTGELFF
cdr3_nt: TGTGCCAGCAGTTTGGCGGTAGCGCAGAACACCGGGGAGCTGTTTTTT

j_call: TRBJ1-1
v_call: TRBV18
d_call: -
cdr3_length: 15
clone_size: -
cdr3_aa: CASSPPKGGEAEAFF
cdr3_nt: TGTGCCAGCTCACCACCCAAGGGAGGGGAGGCTGAAGCTTTCTTT

j_call: TRBJ2-1
v_call: TRBV7-6
d_call: TRBD2
cdr3_length: 19
clone_size: few
cdr3_aa: CASSTSSGTSESSYNEQFF
cdr3_nt: TGTGCCAGCAGCACCTCCTCCGGGACTAGCGAAAGCTCCTACAATGAGCAGTTCTTC

j_call: TRBJ2-1
v_call: TRBV29-1
d_call: TRBD2
cdr3_length: 14
clone_size: -
cdr3_aa: CSVEEIPTSSEQFF
cdr3_nt: TGCAGCGTTGAAGAAATTCCGACTAGCAGTGAGCAGTTCTTC

j_call: TRBJ1-5
v_call: TRBV27
d_call: TRBD1
cdr3_length: 17
clone_size: -
cdr3_aa: CASSLSARGLRNQPQHF
cdr3_nt: TGTGCCAGCAGTTTATCGGCCAGGGGGCTAAGGAATCAGCCCCAGCATTTT

j_call: TRBJ2-3
v_call: TRBV14
d_call: TRBD2
cdr3_length: 16
clone_size: -
cdr3_aa: CASSQEPRGDTDTQYF
cdr3_nt: TGTGCCAGCAGCCAAGAGCCGCGGGGGGACACAGATACGCAGTATTTT

j_call: TRBJ1-1
v_call: TRBV15
d_call: -
cdr3_length: 16
clone_size: -
cdr3_aa: CATSRGRVDRNTEAFF
cdr3_nt: TGTGCCACCAGCAGAGGAAGGGTTGACAGGAACACTGAAGCTTTCTTT

j_call: TRBJ2-7
v_call: TRBV4-3
d_call: -
cdr3_length: 18
clone_size: -
cdr3_aa: CASSQDVPGQSRYYEQYF
cdr3_nt: TGCGCCAGCAGCCAAGATGTACCAGGGCAAAGCCGCTACTACGAGCAGTACTTC

j_call: TRBJ2-2
v_call: TRBV24-1
d_call: -
cdr3_length: 17
clone_size: once
cdr3_aa: CATSDPSSSSLTGELFF
cdr3_nt: TGTGCCACCAGTGACCCTAGCAGCAGCTCTTTAACCGGGGAGCTGTTTTTT

j_call: TRBJ1-1
v_call: TRBV11-2
d_call: -
cdr3_length: 14
clone_size: -
cdr3_aa: CASSLGRVNTEAFF
cdr3_nt: TGTGCCAGCAGCTTAGGTCGGGTGAACACTGAAGCTTTCTTT

j_call: TRBJ1-1
v_call: TRBV27
d_call: TRBD1
cdr3_length: 15
clone_size: -
cdr3_aa: CASSSAGTGGTEAFF
cdr3_nt: TGTGCCAGCAGTTCAGCCGGGACAGGGGGCACTGAAGCTTTCTTT

j_call: TRBJ1-6
v_call: TRBV18
d_call: -
cdr3_length: 15
clone_size: -
cdr3_aa: CASSPRERTGSPLHF
cdr3_nt: TGTGCCAGCTCACCTCGGGAAAGAACGGGTTCACCCCTCCACTTT

j_call: TRBJ1-2
v_call: TRBV29-1
d_call: TRBD1
cdr3_length: 12
clone_size: -
cdr3_aa: CSATGQYYGYTF
cdr3_nt: TGCAGCGCCACGGGACAGTACTATGGCTACACCTTC

j_call: TRBJ1-4
v_call: TRBV19
d_call: -
cdr3_length: 14
clone_size: -
cdr3_aa: CASSRVGGNEKLFF
cdr3_nt: TGTGCCAGTTCCCGGGTCGGGGGAAATGAAAAACTGTTTTTT

j_call: TRBJ2-7
v_call: TRBV9
d_call: -
cdr3_length: 13
clone_size: once
cdr3_aa: CASNNNLGDEQYF
cdr3_nt: TGTGCCAGCAATAACAACTTAGGAGACGAGCAGTACTTC

j_call: TRBJ2-7
v_call: TRBV9
d_call: TRBD2
cdr3_length: 15
clone_size: -
cdr3_aa: CASSATSGQTYEQYF
cdr3_nt: TGTGCCAGCAGCGCTACTAGCGGTCAAACCTACGAGCAGTACTTC

j_call: TRBJ2-6
v_call: TRBV29-1
d_call: -
cdr3_length: 14
clone_size: -
cdr3_aa: CSVGGSAGANVLTF
cdr3_nt: TGCAGCGTTGGCGGATCGGCTGGGGCCAACGTCCTGACTTTC

j_call: TRBJ2-1
v_call: TRBV4-1
d_call: -
cdr3_length: 14
clone_size: -
cdr3_aa: CASSQAGTVHEQFF
cdr3_nt: TGCGCCAGCAGCCAAGCCGGAACAGTGCATGAGCAGTTCTTC

j_call: TRBJ2-1
v_call: TRBV5-1
d_call: TRBD2
cdr3_length: 19
clone_size: -
cdr3_aa: CASSPGLAGGSSSYNEQFF
cdr3_nt: TGCGCCAGCAGCCCGGGACTAGCGGGAGGGTCCAGCTCCTACAATGAGCAGTTCTTC

j_call: TRBJ1-1
v_call: TRBV19
d_call: -
cdr3_length: 16
clone_size: -
cdr3_aa: CASSILGQTLNTEAFF
cdr3_nt: TGTGCCAGTAGTATTTTGGGGCAGACACTGAACACTGAAGCTTTCTTT

j_call: TRBJ2-2
v_call: TRBV7-9
d_call: -
cdr3_length: 13
clone_size: -
cdr3_aa: CASSLSGNGELFF
cdr3_nt: TGTGCCAGCAGCTTATCAGGGAACGGGGAGCTGTTTTTT

j_call: TRBJ2-1
v_call: TRBV7-9
d_call: TRBD1
cdr3_length: 18
clone_size: -
cdr3_aa: CASSFKATGTGGKDEQFF
cdr3_nt: TGTGCCAGCAGCTTCAAAGCAACCGGGACAGGGGGTAAGGATGAGCAGTTCTTC

j_call: TRBJ2-5
v_call: TRBV11-3
d_call: -
cdr3_length: 12
clone_size: -
cdr3_aa: CASSLDQKTQYF
cdr3_nt: TGTGCCAGCAGCTTAGATCAAAAGACCCAGTACTTC